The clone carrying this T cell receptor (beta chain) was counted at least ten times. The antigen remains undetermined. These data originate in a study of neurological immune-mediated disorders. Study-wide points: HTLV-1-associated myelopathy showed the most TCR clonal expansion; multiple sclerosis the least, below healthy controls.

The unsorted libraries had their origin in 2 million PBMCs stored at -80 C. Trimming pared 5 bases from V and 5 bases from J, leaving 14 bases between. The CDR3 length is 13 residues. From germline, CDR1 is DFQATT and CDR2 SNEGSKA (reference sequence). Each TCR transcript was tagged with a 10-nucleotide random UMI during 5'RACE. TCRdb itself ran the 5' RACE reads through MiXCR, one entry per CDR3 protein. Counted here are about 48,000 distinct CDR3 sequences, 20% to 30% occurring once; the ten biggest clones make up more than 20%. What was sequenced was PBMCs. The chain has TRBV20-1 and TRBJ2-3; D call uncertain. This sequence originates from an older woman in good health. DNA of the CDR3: TGCAGTGCTCCGACTCAAACGGGAGATACGCAGTATTTT. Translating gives CSAPTQTGDTQYF.